A single sample is the source of the 9 T cell receptor beta chains below, sequenced in a study of cytomegalovirus exposure and HLA in healthy donors. It was with 60 Vbeta and 13 Jbeta primers that the PCR ran. This table comes from immunoSEQ multiplex PCR, and its TCRdb copy is limited to in-frame clones, with some not included. The sample consists of about 100,000 clones, 81% of them appearing once. The sample was PBMCs. The receptors were sampled from a man aged 40-49 years in good health and CMV-seropositive.

Only a few counts were recorded for this clone. This sequence joins TRBV30 and TRBJ1-1; D not certain. Trimming took off 0 bases at V and 0 bases at J, with 5 bases between the two ends. The CDR3 has 13 amino acids. The germline gives CDR1 GTSNPN, CDR2 SVGIG (reference sequence). The CDR3 nucleotides are TGTGCCTGGAGTGTAAGAGTGAACACTGAAGCTTTCTTT. Protein: CAWSVRVNTEAFF.

CDR3 sequence reads: CASSPADRVYEQYF. CDR3 DNA sequence: TGTGCCAGTAGTCCAGCAGACAGGGTTTACGAGCAGTACTTC. V is TRBV19 and J is TRBJ2-5, with TRBD1 identical over 7 bases. The J call is uncertain, as TRBJ2-7 better fits the DNA end. The germline CDR1 and CDR2 sequences are LNHDA and SQIVND (reference sequence). The CDR3 is 14 amino acids.

This chain connects TRBV6-1 to TRBJ2-7, with D possibly TRBD1 on 5 matching bases. Germline V gene data show CDR1 as MNHNS and CDR2 as SASEGT. The V end lost 2 bases, the J end lost 4 bases, and 12 bases lay between the germline ends. The CDR3 sequence is 14 residues long. CDR3 loop: CASSERQPNYEQYF. CDR3 DNA: TGTGCCAGCAGTGAAAGACAGCCAAATTACGAGCAGTACTTC.

The V call is TRBV10-1, the J call TRBJ2-7, with 10 bases that match TRBD2. CDR1 and CDR2 from the germline V gene are WNHNN and SYGVQD (reference sequence). V lost 2 bases, J lost 6 bases, and 4 bases stayed unmatched. This CDR3 region has 14 residues. CDR3 residues: CASSEGASGSEQYF. The CDR3 DNA follows: TGCGCCAGCAGTGAGGGGGCTAGCGGGAGCGAGCAGTACTTC.

In its sample, this clone was seen once. This chain links TRBV4-2 with TRBJ2-3; 7 bases align to TRBD2. CDR1 is LGHNA, CDR2 YNFKEQ, per germline. Trimming removed 4 bases from V and 0 bases from J; junction bases left unmatched: 4. CDR3 length equals 15 residues. Written as DNA, the CDR3 is TGTGCCAGCAGCCTGGGACTATCTAGCACAGATACGCAGTATTTT. This translates into CASSLGLSSTDTQYF.

The CDR3 nucleotides are TGCGCCAGCAGTGAAGCGGTGTACACAGATACGCAGTATTTT. Translation: CASSEAVYTDTQYF. V usage is TRBV10-2 and J usage is TRBJ2-3; possibly TRBD2 for D (5 bases). Germline CDR1 and CDR2: WSHSY and SAAADI. Trimming took 3 bases from V and 2 from J, leaving 9 bases between them. This CDR3 contains 14 residues.

This clone has just one count. This chain connects TRBV7-9 to TRBJ2-1; tentatively, D is TRBD2 (6 bases). Trimming cost V 2 bases and J 0 bases, with 14 bases left between them. The length of the CDR3 is 17 residues. In germline, CDR1 is SEHNR, CDR2 FQNEAQ (reference sequence). The CDR3 sequence is CASSLTPYGSSYNEQFF. CDR3 nucleotides: TGTGCCAGCAGCTTAACCCCTTACGGGAGCTCCTACAATGAGCAGTTCTTC.

This chain uses TRBV5-4 with TRBJ1-2; 8 bases match TRBD1. The CDR3 is 14 residues long. Germline V gene data show CDR1 as SGHNT and CDR2 as YYREEE (reference sequence). V was clipped by 1 base and J by 3 bases; unmatched bases: 2. CDR3 protein: CASSLQGAYYGYTF. CDR3 sequence (DNA): TGTGCCAGCAGCTTGCAGGGGGCCTACTATGGCTACACCTTC.

The CDR3 region has the DNA TGTGCCAGCAGTTTATCAGGACAGGGAAGAAACTATGGCTACACCTTC. It is translated as CASSLSGQGRNYGYTF. The chain couples TRBV27 to TRBJ1-2, with 8 nucleotides matching TRBD1. The V and J ends lost 0 bases and 2 bases, in that order; junction bases with no gene match: 5. CDR1 is MNHEY, CDR2 SMNVEV, per germline (reference sequence). CDR3 length equals 16 residues.